These 27 T cell receptor beta chains were all obtained from the same sample, sequenced in a study of shared clonotypes between healthy human individuals. Selected positively for CCR7 and CD45RO-negative, naive CD8 cells excluded terminally differentiated effector memory CD45RA+ cells. Clones were sequenced by immunoSEQ multiplex PCR, and TCRdb holds only the in-frame ones, with some missing. The sample holds just over 2,000,000 clones; about 95% are singletons and the top ten take around 1.1%. The source material was naive CD8+ T cells sorted from blood. These receptors originate from a man aged 18 to 30 in good health.

The chain has TRBV4-1 and TRBJ2-7; D perhaps matches TRBD1 (8 bases). This CDR3 has 15 residues. V was shortened by 6 bases and J by 4 bases, with 19 bases between the two germline ends. Germline values: CDR1 MGHRA, CDR2 YSYEKL. The chain's CDR3 is CASSKDRGAGYEQYF. The CDR3 bases are TGCGCCAGCAGTAAAGACAGGGGAGCGGGGTACGAGCAGTACTTC.

The chain links TRBV4-1 to TRBJ1-2, with no clear D. Trimming left V 1 base short and J 0 bases short, with 9 bases between. This CDR3 is 15 amino acids long. CDR1 and CDR2 from the germline V gene are MGHRA and YSYEKL. The CDR3 spells CASSQVSPPNYGYTF. CDR3 nucleotide sequence: TGCGCCAGCAGCCAAGTATCCCCGCCTAACTATGGCTACACCTTC.

The V gene is TRBV5-8, the J gene TRBJ2-7; 11 bases align to TRBD1. The V gene end was trimmed by 4 bases and the J gene end by 6 bases; junction bases not matched to a gene: 9. The length of the CDR3 is 15 residues. From germline, CDR1 is SGHTS and CDR2 YDEGEE. CDR3 coding DNA: TGTGCCAGCAGCATGGACAGGGGGCGTGTGGGCGAGCAGTACTTC. Translation: CASSMDRGRVGEQYF. Looking up the rest from reference TRBV5-8 and TRBJ2-7 gives the full variable domain: EAGVTQSPTHLIKTRGQQATLRCSPISGHTSVYWYQQALGLGLQFLLWYDEGEERNRGNFPPRFSGRQFPNYSSELNVNALELEDSALYLCASSMDRGRVGEQYFGPGTRLTVT.

The rearrangement links TRBV7-9 to TRBJ1-5; perhaps TRBD1 as D (5 bases). CDR1 and CDR2 (germline): SEHNR, FQNEAQ (reference sequence). There are 16 residues in the CDR3. V was shortened by 5 bases and J by 5 bases, with 19 bases between the two germline ends. The CDR3 protein is CASSPSGVLIDQPQHF. The CDR3 nucleotides read TGTGCCAGCAGCCCCTCGGGGGTCCTAATTGATCAGCCCCAGCATTTT.

The V call is TRBV2, the J call TRBJ2-7; D not certain. The CDR3 has 14 amino acids. V gave up 1 base and J gave up 1 base, with 8 bases separating them. Germline values: CDR1 SNHLY, CDR2 FYNNEI. CDR3 sequence: CASSEGVDSYEQYF. The CDR3 DNA is TGTGCCAGCAGTGAAGGCGTTGATTCCTACGAGCAGTACTTC.

The CDR3 reads CASSLLIQGRNYGYTF. In nucleotides, the CDR3 is TGTGCCAGCAGTTTACTAATTCAGGGGAGAAACTATGGCTACACCTTC. The chain has TRBV27 and TRBJ1-2, with D maybe TRBD1 (6 bases). CDR1 is MNHEY and CDR2 is SMNVEV in the germline V gene (reference sequence). The CDR3 extends over 16 amino acids. V was cut by 2 bases and J by 2 bases, with 15 bases left in between.

The chain uses TRBV27 and TRBJ1-5; no clear D. The CDR3 runs to 13 residues. Germline CDR1 reads MNHEY; CDR2 reads SMNVEV (reference sequence). With 5 bases removed from V and 5 bases from J, the gap between germline ends came to 10 bases. CDR3 protein: CASSPWADQPQHF. DNA for the CDR3: TGTGCCAGCAGTCCGTGGGCCGATCAGCCCCAGCATTTT.

This chain links TRBV2 with TRBJ2-7; 8 positions agree with TRBD1. The CDR3 is 15 residues long. CDR1 and CDR2 from the germline V gene are SNHLY and FYNNEI. With 5 bases clipped from V and 3 bases from J, the junction kept 9 bases outside the gene matches. The CDR3 bases are TGTGCCAGCAGTCCCGGGACAGGAAGTGTCTACGAGCAGTACTTC. Protein product: CASSPGTGSVYEQYF.

This chain joins TRBV15 and TRBJ1-5; no definite D call. Trimming removed 4 bases from V and 1 base from J, with 5 bases in between. The CDR3 contains 13 residues. Germline assignment: CDR1 LNHNV and CDR2 YYDKDF (reference sequence). Here the CDR3 DNA reads TGTGCCACCAGCACCGGGAGCAATCAGCCCCAGCATTTT. This encodes CATSTGSNQPQHF.

This CDR3 reads CASSQTEFGGNQPQHF. The CDR3 coding sequence is TGTGCCAGCAGCCAGACAGAATTTGGGGGGAATCAGCCCCAGCATTTT. J is TRBJ1-5 and V is TRBV5-6; possibly TRBD1 for D (5 bases). The germline CDR1 and CDR2 sequences are SGHDT and YYEEEE. V lost 4 bases, J lost 4 bases, and 18 bases lay in between. The CDR3 is 16 amino acids.

The DNA for the CDR3 is TGTGCCTGGAGCTGGGTCACGAGTGGAGGCTACACCTTC. Amino acid sequence: CAWSWVTSGGYTF. The chain joins TRBV30 to TRBJ1-2; no clear D gene. In germline, CDR1 is GTSNPN, CDR2 SVGIG (reference sequence). V shed 3 bases and J shed 8 bases, with 16 bases lying between them. CDR3 size: 13 residues. Using reference TRBV30 and TRBJ1-2 for the parts outside the CDR3, the full variable domain is SQTIHQWPATLVQPVGSPLSLECTVEGTSNPNLYWYRQAAGRGLQLLFYSVGIGQISSEVPQNLSASRPQDRQFILSSKKLLLSDSGFYLCAWSWVTSGGYTFGSGTRLTVV.

This clone was counted once. V usage is TRBV5-4 and J usage is TRBJ1-6; possibly TRBD1 for D (5 bases). V was pared by 4 bases and J by 5 bases, with 13 bases between. In germline, CDR1 is SGHNT, CDR2 YYREEE (reference sequence). The CDR3 is 15 amino acids. The CDR3 DNA follows: TGTGCCAGCAGCGAAAAGACAGTGAATAATTCACCCCTCCACTTT. Translating gives CASSEKTVNNSPLHF.

A word on this clone: The sample holds other DNA sequences that translate to the same CDR3. The chain couples TRBV5-1 to TRBJ2-7, with 8 bases matching TRBD2. The length of the CDR3 is 15 residues. V lost 0 bases and J lost 2; bases outside the gene matches: 4. Germline values: CDR1 SGHRS, CDR2 YFSETQ. CDR3 in amino acids: CASSLVGGGTYEQYF. The CDR3 nucleotides read TGCGCCAGCAGCTTGGTAGGCGGGGGGACCTACGAGCAGTACTTC.

The gene calls are TRBV6-5 and TRBJ2-7, with D perhaps TRBD1 or TRBD2 (5 bases each). The V and J ends lost 2 bases and 1 base respectively, with 15 bases between them. The V gene's germline CDR1 is MNHEY and CDR2 SVGAGI. This CDR3 has 16 amino acids. CDR3: CASSYDSGARSYEQYF. Written as DNA, the CDR3 is TGTGCCAGCAGTTACGATTCCGGGGCTCGGTCCTACGAGCAGTACTTC.

V usage is TRBV9 and J usage is TRBJ1-1, with D unresolved. The CDR3 sequence is 14 residues long. In germline, CDR1 is SGDLS, CDR2 YYNGEE. V lost 3 bases to trimming and J lost 5 bases, with 14 bases between them. This chain's CDR3 is CASSEDTVGTEAFF. For the CDR3, the DNA is TGTGCCAGCAGCGAAGACACAGTAGGAACTGAAGCTTTCTTT.

The CDR3 DNA sequence: TGTGCCAGCAGCCCCGGACAGGGATTACCCTATGGCTACACCTTC. Encoded protein: CASSPGQGLPYGYTF. V usage is TRBV13 and J usage is TRBJ1-2; 8 bases map to TRBD1. Germline V gene data show CDR1 as PRHDT and CDR2 as FYEKMQ (reference sequence). With 5 bases clipped from V and 4 bases from J, the junction kept 9 bases outside the gene matches. The CDR3 sequence is 15 residues long.

V usage is TRBV13 and J usage is TRBJ2-7; tentative D call: TRBD1 (5 bases). The germline gives CDR1 PRHDT, CDR2 FYEKMQ (reference sequence). CDR3 length equals 16 residues. Trimming took off 5 bases at V and 1 base at J, with 18 bases between the two ends. Here the CDR3 reads CASSGTTATFSYEQYF. CDR3 nucleotides: TGTGCCAGCAGCGGCACGACAGCTACCTTTTCCTACGAGCAGTACTTC.

This chain connects TRBV4-3 to TRBJ1-2; possibly TRBD1 for D (6 bases). CDR3 length: 14 residues. Germline CDR1 and CDR2: LGHNA and YSLEER. Trimming stripped 0 bases from V and 6 bases from J, with 11 bases between. Here the CDR3 reads CASSQDGQPNGYTF. In DNA form, the CDR3 reads TGCGCCAGCAGCCAAGATGGACAGCCTAATGGCTACACCTTC.

The count of this clone is one. V is TRBV6-5 and J is TRBJ1-6; D remains unclear. Germline CDR1 is MNHEY and CDR2 is SVGAGI. The germline V and J ends were trimmed by 4 bases and 7 bases, with 14 bases remaining between them. The CDR3 consists of 15 residues. CDR3 nucleotides: TGTGCCAGCAGTTTTGGGTCGACGGAAAATTCACCCCTCCACTTT. This sequence encodes CASSFGSTENSPLHF.

V gene TRBV7-3 combines with J gene TRBJ2-1; D is unclear. Trimming removed 6 bases at V and 7 bases at J, with 13 bases between. CDR1 and CDR2 (germline): SGHTA, FQGTGA. The CDR3 covers 13 residues. In DNA form, the CDR3 reads TGTGCCAGCAGTACAAAGCCGAAGAATGAGCAGTTCTTC. Translated, it gives CASSTKPKNEQFF.

V gene TRBV11-2 combines with J gene TRBJ2-2; D gene uncertain. V was cut by 1 base and J by 4 bases, with 13 bases left in between. The germline CDR1 and CDR2 sequences are SGHAT and FQNNGV. This CDR3 contains 16 residues. The CDR3 sequence: CASSLGAGTRTGELFF. As DNA, the CDR3 is TGTGCCAGCAGCTTAGGGGCAGGAACGCGCACCGGGGAGCTGTTTTTT. Drawing the rest from reference TRBV11-2 and TRBJ2-2, the complete variable domain is EAGVAQSPRYKIIEKRQSVAFWCNPISGHATLYWYQQILGQGPKLLIQFQNNGVVDDSQLPKDRFSAERLKGVDSTLKIQPAKLEDSAVYLCASSLGAGTRTGELFFGEGSRLTVL.

The CDR3 sequence: CAISESKLSGSWYEQYF. In nucleotides, the CDR3 is TGTGCCATCAGTGAGTCGAAGCTTAGCGGGAGTTGGTACGAGCAGTACTTC. The rearrangement uses TRBV10-3 and TRBJ2-7; 9 nucleotides line up with TRBD2. The length of the CDR3 is 17 residues. Germline CDR1 is ENHRY and CDR2 is SYGVKD. After removal of 0 bases from V and 4 bases from J, the junction contained 10 bases not matched to a gene.

In its sample, this clone was seen once. The chain joins TRBV11-2 to TRBJ2-7; D is uncertain. Trimming removed 5 bases at V and 5 bases at J, with 16 bases between. The CDR3 consists of 14 residues. The germline gives CDR1 SGHAT, CDR2 FQNNGV. Written as DNA, the CDR3 is TGTGCCAGCAGCCGACCCGTCCCGGGCCACGAGCAGTACTTC. Protein: CASSRPVPGHEQYF.

This clone was recorded only once. The genes are TRBV28 and TRBJ1-2; weak D call: TRBD1 (6 bases). V was trimmed by 5 bases and J by 10 bases, leaving 11 bases between them. This CDR3 comprises 11 residues. Germline CDR1 and CDR2: MDHEN and SYDVKM. Here the CDR3 reads CASSPGQYYTF. CDR3 nucleotides: TGTGCCAGCAGTCCTGGACAGTACTACACCTTC.

A word on this clone: Distinct nucleotide sequences in the sample also encode this CDR3. J is TRBJ1-6 and V is TRBV27; TRBD1 matches 9 bases. Germline lookup yields CDR1 MNHEY and CDR2 SMNVEV (reference sequence). This CDR3 comprises 15 residues. J lost 6 bases, V lost 3 bases, and 3 bases had no gene match. CDR3 region: CASSFGQGSNSPLHF. The CDR3 DNA is TGTGCCAGCAGTTTTGGACAGGGGAGTAATTCACCCCTCCACTTT.

This sequence joins TRBV27 and TRBJ2-7; 9 bases fit TRBD2. The CDR3 has 15 amino acids. Germline values: CDR1 MNHEY, CDR2 SMNVEV (reference sequence). V was clipped by 4 bases and J by 4 bases; unmatched bases: 8. This CDR3 reads CASSWKFTSGYEQYF. The CDR3 DNA reads as TGTGCCAGCAGTTGGAAATTCACTAGCGGGTACGAGCAGTACTTC.

On this clone: The same CDR3 arises from other DNA sequences in this sample as well. The genes are TRBV6-1 and TRBJ2-3, with D perhaps matching TRBD1 or TRBD2 (6 bases each). Germline V CDR1 and CDR2: MNHNS, SASEGT. V was trimmed by 2 bases and J by 1 base, leaving 13 bases between them. This CDR3 has 16 residues. CDR3 sequence reads: CASSEWAGEGTDTQYF. CDR3 DNA: TGTGCCAGCAGTGAATGGGCAGGGGAGGGCACAGATACGCAGTATTTT.